The text below deals with one T cell receptor beta chain. The data belong to a study of blood T cell repertoires in COVID-19. Study-level background: Sample material is recorded as cDNA or gDNA derived from T cells, B-cell-depleted T cells, or PBMCs.

Per the original methods: The authors estimated nucleated cell counts from reference gene primer amplification. TCRdb's copy holds only in-frame clones and misses some; the assay was immunoSEQ multiplex PCR. Clone size and V and J calls were adopted from that table, with D and trimming inferred from the DNA. Of several thousand clones in the sample, 86% were seen once. There are 14 residues in the CDR3. From germline, CDR1 is LNHDA and CDR2 SQIVND (reference sequence). V lost 5 bases and J lost 9, with 19 bases in between. The rearrangement links TRBV19 to TRBJ1-2; tentative D call: TRBD1 (5 bases). This sequence was found in a human donor with active COVID-19. The donor label of this sample is uncertain. Specimen: peripheral blood. CDR3 DNA sequence: TGTGCCAGTAGTTCCCGACAGACCCCTAGAAGCTACACCTTC. Its protein product is CASSSRQTPRSYTF. Variable domain in full (rest from reference TRBV19 and TRBJ1-2): DGGITQSPKYLFRKEGQNVTLSCEQNLNHDAMYWYRQDPGQGLRLIYYSQIVNDFQKGDIAEGYSVSREKKESFPLTVTSAQKNPTAFYLCASSSRQTPRSYTFGSGTRLTVV.